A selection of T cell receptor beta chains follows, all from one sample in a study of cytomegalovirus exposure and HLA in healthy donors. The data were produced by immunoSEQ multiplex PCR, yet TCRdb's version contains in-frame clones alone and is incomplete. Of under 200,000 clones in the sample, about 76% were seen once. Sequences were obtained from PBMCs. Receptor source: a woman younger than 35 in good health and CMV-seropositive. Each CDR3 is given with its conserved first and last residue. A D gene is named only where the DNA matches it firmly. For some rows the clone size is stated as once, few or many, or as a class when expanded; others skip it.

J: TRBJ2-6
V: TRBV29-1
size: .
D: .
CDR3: CSVEVVSPGANVLTF
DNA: TGCAGCGTTGAAGTTGTTTCTCCTGGGGCCAACGTCCTGACTTTC

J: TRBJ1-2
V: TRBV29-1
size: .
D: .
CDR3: CSVGNREGYGYTF
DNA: TGCAGCGTTGGAAACAGGGAAGGCTATGGCTACACCTTC

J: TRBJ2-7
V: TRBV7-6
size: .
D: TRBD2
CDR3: CASSRWPGGEQYF
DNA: TGTGCCAGCAGCCGTTGGCCGGGGGGAGAGCAGTACTTC

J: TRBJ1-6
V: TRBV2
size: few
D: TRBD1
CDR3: CASSETGPYGDSPLHF
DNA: TGTGCCAGCAGTGAGACAGGGCCGTATGGGGATTCACCCCTCCACTTT

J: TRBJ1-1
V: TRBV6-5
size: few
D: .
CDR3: CASSEFRVTEAFF
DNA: TGTGCCAGCAGTGAATTCAGGGTTACTGAAGCTTTCTTT

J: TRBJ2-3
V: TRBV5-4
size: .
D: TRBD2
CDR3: CASSRGTSGGDTQYF
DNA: TGTGCCAGCAGCAGGGGGACTAGCGGGGGTGATACGCAGTATTTT

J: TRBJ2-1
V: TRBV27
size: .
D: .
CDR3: CASSLAGDNEQFF
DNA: TGTGCCAGCAGTTTAGCAGGGGACAATGAGCAGTTCTTC

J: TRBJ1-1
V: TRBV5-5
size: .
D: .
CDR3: CASSLLGTLNTEAFF
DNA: TGTGCCAGCAGCTTACTTGGGACATTGAACACTGAAGCTTTCTTT

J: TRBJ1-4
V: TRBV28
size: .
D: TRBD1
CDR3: CASTEWTGPNEKLFF
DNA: TGTGCCAGCACGGAATGGACAGGGCCTAATGAAAAACTGTTTTTT

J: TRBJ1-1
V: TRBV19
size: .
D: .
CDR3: CASSIRQGRTEAFF
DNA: TGTGCCAGTAGTATTAGGCAGGGTCGGACTGAAGCTTTCTTT